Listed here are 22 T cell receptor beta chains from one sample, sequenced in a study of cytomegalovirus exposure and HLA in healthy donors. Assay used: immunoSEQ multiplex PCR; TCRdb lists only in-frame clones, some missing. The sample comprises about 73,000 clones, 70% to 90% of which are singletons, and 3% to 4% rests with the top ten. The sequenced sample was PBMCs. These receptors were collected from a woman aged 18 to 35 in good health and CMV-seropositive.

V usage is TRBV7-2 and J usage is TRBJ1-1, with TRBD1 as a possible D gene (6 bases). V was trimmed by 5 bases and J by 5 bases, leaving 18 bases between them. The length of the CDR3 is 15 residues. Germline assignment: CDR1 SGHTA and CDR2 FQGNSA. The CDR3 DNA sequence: TGTGCCAGCAGCCCAACCAGGGGTGGAGGAACTGAAGCTTTCTTT. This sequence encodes CASSPTRGGGTEAFF.

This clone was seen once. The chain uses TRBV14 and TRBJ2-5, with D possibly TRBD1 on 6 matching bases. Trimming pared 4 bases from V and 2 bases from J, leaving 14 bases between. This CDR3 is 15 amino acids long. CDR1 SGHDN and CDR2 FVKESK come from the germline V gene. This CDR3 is CASSPLRGGQETQYF. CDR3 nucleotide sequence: TGTGCCAGCAGCCCCCTCAGGGGTGGGCAAGAGACCCAGTACTTC.

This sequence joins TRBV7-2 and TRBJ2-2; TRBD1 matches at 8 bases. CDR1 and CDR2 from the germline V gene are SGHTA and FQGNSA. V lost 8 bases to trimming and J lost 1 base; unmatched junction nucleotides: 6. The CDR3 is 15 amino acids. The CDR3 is CASLWTGMNTGELFF. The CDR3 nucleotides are TGTGCCAGCCTGTGGACAGGGATGAACACCGGGGAGCTGTTTTTT.

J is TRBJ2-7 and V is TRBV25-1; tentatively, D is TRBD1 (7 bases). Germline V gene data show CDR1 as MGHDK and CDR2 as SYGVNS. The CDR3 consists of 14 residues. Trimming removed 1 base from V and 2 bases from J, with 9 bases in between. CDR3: CASSESGGPYEQYF. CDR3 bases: TGTGCCAGCAGTGAATCAGGGGGGCCCTACGAGCAGTACTTC.

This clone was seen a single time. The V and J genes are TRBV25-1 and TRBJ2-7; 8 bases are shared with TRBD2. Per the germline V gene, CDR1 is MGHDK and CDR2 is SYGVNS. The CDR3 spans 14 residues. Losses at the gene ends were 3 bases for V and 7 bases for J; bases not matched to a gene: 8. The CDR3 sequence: CASSDPGRADEQYF. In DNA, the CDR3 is TGTGCCAGCAGTGACCCCGGGAGGGCCGATGAGCAGTACTTC.

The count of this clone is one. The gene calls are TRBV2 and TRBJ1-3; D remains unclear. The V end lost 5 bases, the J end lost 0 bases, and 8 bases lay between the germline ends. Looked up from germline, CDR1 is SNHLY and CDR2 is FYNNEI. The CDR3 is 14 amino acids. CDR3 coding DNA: TGTGCCAGCAGTTCGGCTAGCTCTGGAAACACCATATATTTT. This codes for CASSSASSGNTIYF.

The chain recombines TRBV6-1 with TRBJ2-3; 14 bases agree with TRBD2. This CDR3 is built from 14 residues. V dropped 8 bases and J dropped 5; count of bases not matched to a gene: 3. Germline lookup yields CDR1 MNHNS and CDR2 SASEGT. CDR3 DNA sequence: TGTGCCAGCGTTGGGACTAGCGGGGGAGATACGCAGTATTTT. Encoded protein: CASVGTSGGDTQYF.

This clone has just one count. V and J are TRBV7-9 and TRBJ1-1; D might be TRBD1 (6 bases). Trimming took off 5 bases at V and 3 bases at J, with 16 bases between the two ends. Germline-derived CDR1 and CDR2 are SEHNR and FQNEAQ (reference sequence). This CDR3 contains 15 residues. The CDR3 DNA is TGTGCCAGCAGCAATTACAGGGAAGGGGACACTGAAGCTTTCTTT. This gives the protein CASSNYREGDTEAFF.

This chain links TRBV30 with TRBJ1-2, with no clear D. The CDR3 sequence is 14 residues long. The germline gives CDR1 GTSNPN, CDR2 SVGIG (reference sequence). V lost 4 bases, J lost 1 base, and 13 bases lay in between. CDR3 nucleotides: TGTGCCTGGACCTCGTACAGTCATAACTATGGCTACACCTTC. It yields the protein CAWTSYSHNYGYTF.

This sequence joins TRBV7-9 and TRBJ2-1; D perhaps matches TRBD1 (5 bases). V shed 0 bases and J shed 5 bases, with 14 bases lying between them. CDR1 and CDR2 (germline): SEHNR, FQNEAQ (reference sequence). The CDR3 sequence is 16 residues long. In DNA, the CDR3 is TGTGCCAGCAGCTTAGCCCAGGGTGTTGCCGACAATGAGCAGTTCTTC. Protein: CASSLAQGVADNEQFF.

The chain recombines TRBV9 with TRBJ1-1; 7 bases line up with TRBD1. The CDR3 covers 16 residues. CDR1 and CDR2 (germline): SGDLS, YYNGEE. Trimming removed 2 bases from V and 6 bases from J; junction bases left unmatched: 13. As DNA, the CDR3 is TGTGCCAGCAGCGTCGGTATCACAGGGGTATCTGCTGAAGCTTTCTTT. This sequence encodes CASSVGITGVSAEAFF.

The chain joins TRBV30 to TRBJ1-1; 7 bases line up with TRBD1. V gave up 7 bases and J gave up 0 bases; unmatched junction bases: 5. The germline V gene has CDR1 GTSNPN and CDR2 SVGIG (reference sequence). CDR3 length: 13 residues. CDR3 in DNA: TGTGCCTCTAGGGACAGTCTGAACACTGAAGCTTTCTTT. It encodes CASRDSLNTEAFF.

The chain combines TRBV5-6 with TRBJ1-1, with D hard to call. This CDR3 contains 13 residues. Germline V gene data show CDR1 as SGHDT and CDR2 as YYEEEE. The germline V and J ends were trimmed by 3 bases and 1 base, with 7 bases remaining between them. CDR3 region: CASSSGANTEAFF. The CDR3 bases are TGTGCCAGCAGCTCCGGAGCGAACACTGAAGCTTTCTTT.

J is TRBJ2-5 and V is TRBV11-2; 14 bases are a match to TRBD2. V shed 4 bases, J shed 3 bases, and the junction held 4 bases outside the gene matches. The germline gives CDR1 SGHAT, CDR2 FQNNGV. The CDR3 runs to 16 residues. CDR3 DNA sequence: TGTGCCAGCAGCTCGCGACTAGCGGGGGGGGAAGAGACCCAGTACTTC. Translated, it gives CASSSRLAGGEETQYF.

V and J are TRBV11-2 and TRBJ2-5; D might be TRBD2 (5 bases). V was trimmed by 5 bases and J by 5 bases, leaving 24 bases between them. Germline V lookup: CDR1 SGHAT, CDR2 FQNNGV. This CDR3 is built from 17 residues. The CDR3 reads CASSPPYSGSGRETQYF. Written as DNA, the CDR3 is TGTGCCAGCAGCCCCCCTTACAGCGGAAGTGGCCGGGAGACCCAGTACTTC.

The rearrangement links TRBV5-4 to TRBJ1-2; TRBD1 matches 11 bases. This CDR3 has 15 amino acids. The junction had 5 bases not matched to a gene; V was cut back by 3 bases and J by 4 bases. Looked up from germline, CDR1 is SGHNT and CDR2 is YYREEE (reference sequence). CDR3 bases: TGTGCCAGCAGCTCCGGACAGGGGGCTTTCTATGGCTACACCTTC. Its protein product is CASSSGQGAFYGYTF.

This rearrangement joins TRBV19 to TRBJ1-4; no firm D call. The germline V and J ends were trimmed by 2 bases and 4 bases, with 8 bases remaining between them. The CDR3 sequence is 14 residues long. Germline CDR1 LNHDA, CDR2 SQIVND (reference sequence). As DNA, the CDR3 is TGTGCCAGTAGTATACTGCGAGGTAATGAAAAACTGTTTTTT. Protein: CASSILRGNEKLFF. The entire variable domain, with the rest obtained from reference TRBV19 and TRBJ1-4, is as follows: DGGITQSPKYLFRKEGQNVTLSCEQNLNHDAMYWYRQDPGQGLRLIYYSQIVNDFQKGDIAEGYSVSREKKESFPLTVTSAQKNPTAFYLCASSILRGNEKLFFGSGTQLSVL.

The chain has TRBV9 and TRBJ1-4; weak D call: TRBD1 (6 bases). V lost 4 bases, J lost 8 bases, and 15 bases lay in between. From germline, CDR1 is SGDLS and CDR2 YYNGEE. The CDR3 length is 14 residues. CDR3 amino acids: CASSPRGDREKLFF. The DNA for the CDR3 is TGTGCCAGCAGCCCTAGGGGTGACAGGGAAAAACTGTTTTTT.

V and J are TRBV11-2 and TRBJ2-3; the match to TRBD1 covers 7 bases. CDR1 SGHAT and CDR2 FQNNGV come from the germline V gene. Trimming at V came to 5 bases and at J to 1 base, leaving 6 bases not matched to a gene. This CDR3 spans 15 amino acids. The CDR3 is CASSHRQGGTDTQYF. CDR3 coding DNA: TGTGCCAGCAGCCACCGACAGGGTGGCACAGATACGCAGTATTTT.

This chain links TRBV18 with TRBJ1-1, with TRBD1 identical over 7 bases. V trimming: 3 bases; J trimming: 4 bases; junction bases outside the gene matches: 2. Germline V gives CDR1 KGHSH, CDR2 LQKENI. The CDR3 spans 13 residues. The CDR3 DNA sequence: TGTGCCAGCTCACCTAACAGGGGCACTGAAGCTTTCTTT. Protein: CASSPNRGTEAFF.

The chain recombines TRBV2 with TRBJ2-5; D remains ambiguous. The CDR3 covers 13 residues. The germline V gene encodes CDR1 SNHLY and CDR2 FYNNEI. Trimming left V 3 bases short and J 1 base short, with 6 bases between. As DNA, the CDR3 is TGTGCCAGCAGTGAGAGATTCCAAGAGACCCAGTACTTC. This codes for CASSERFQETQYF. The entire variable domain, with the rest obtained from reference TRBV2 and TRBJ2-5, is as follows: EPEVTQTPSHQVTQMGQEVILRCVPISNHLYFYWYRQILGQKVEFLVSFYNNEISEKSEIFDDQFSVERPDGSNFTLKIRSTKLEDSAMYFCASSERFQETQYFGPGTRLLVL.

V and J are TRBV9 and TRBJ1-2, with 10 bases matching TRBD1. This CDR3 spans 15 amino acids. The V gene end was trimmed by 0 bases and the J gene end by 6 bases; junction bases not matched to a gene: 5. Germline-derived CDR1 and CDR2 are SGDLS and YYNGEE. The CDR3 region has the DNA TGTGCCAGCAGCGTAGTTCTTGGACAGGGGGATGGCTACACCTTC. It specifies CASSVVLGQGDGYTF. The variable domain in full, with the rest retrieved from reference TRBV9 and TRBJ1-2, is DSGVTQTPKHLITATGQRVTLRCSPRSGDLSVYWYQQSLDQGLQFLIQYYNGEERAKGNILERFSAQQFPDLHSELNLSSLELGDSALYFCASSVVLGQGDGYTFGSGTRLTVV.